Here is one T cell receptor beta chain with its context. Its antigen is not identified. An end of the junction does not agree with germline; a read error may underlie this. These data originate in a study of beta chain features in type 1 diabetes. Background on the study: Healthy donors and patients had similar age, gender and cell yields. Cells sorted and examined across all samples totaled 85 million to 110 million.

Reverse transcribing all isolated RNA meant expressed TCRB transcripts were sequenced. The protocol was immunoSEQ multiplex PCR, while the TCRdb copy is restricted to in-frame clones and leaves out a portion. The profile shows hundreds of thousands of clones, over 10% of them singletons. Researchers reported sorting CD4+ naive, central memory, regulatory and stem cell-like memory cells via CD45RO/CCR7/CD25/CD127/CD95/CD27. Purity of each sorted population was above 98%. The CDR3 sequence is 13 residues long. CDR1 and CDR2 (germline): SQVTM, ANQGSEA. Study outcomes and limitations: Moderately but significantly shorter TCRB CDR3s were found in Type 1 diabetes patients in all four CD4+ subsets.

The clonotype comes from a man between 18 and 29 years old with type 1 diabetes. The sequencing sample was made of naive CD4+ T cells from blood. The rearrangement joins TRBV29-1 to TRBJ2-1; possible D gene TRBD1, 6 bases. The CDR3 region is CSVTGIVWNGQFF. In DNA form, the CDR3 reads TGCAGCGTTACAGGGATTGTTTGGAATGGGCAGTTCTTC.